The 8 T cell receptor beta chains reported below all come from one sample, sequenced in a study of blood T cell repertoires in COVID-19. Measured with immunoSEQ multiplex PCR; TCRdb has only the in-frame clones, and not every one. Of around 620,000 clones listed, about 90% are singletons. Sequenced sample: peripheral blood. All receptors derive from a woman aged 18-29 years with acute or convalescent COVID-19.

The chain is built from TRBV29-1 and TRBJ1-2, with 9 bases matching TRBD1. Germline lookup yields CDR1 SQVTM and CDR2 ANQGSEA. The CDR3 is made up of 13 amino acids. Trimming removed 4 bases from V and 1 base from J; junction bases left unmatched: 1. The CDR3 is CSVADRGNYGYTF. The CDR3 DNA reads TGCAGCGTTGCGGACAGGGGTAACTATGGCTACACCTTC. The full variable domain, completed using reference TRBV29-1 and TRBJ1-2, is SAVISQKPSRDICQRGTSLTIQCQVDSQVTMMFWYRQQPGQSLTLIATANQGSEATYESGFVIDKFPISRPNLTFSTLTVSNMSPEDSSIYLCSVADRGNYGYTFGSGTRLTVV.

The chain carries TRBV3-1 (or the pseudogene TRBV3-2) and TRBJ2-7, with 9 bases fitting TRBD1. The CDR3 is 14 amino acids. The germline V gene encodes CDR1 LGHDT and CDR2 YNNKEL (reference sequence). After removal of 4 bases from V and 3 bases from J, the junction contained 4 bases not matched to a gene. CDR3 residues: CASSLGQGSYEQYF. CDR3 sequence (DNA): TGTGCCAGCAGCCTCGGACAGGGGAGCTACGAGCAGTACTTC.

This chain links TRBV19 with TRBJ2-1; no definite D call. V shed 4 bases and J shed 4 bases, with 14 bases lying between them. There are 15 residues in the CDR3. Germline assignment: CDR1 LNHDA and CDR2 SQIVND (reference sequence). The CDR3 loop reads CASSTLWASYNEQFF. The CDR3 DNA reads TGTGCCAGTAGTACCTTGTGGGCGTCGTACAATGAGCAGTTCTTC.

J is TRBJ2-7 and V is TRBV5-1, with 7 nucleotides matching TRBD2. The CDR3 covers 12 residues. Germline loops: CDR1 SGHRS, CDR2 YFSETQ. V lost 7 bases and J lost 0; bases outside the gene matches: 1. CDR3 coding DNA: TGCGCCAGCGGGGGGGACTCCTACGAGCAGTACTTC. As protein: CASGGDSYEQYF.

As DNA, the CDR3 is TGCAGCGTTGAAGATCTCCTCCGTGGGCGGAACACTGAAGCTTTCTTT. Translated, it gives CSVEDLLRGRNTEAFF. The V call is TRBV29-1, the J call TRBJ1-1; D gene unclear. Germline V gene sequence: CDR1 SQVTM, CDR2 ANQGSEA. CDR3 size: 16 residues. V lost 0 bases and J 1 base, leaving 15 bases between the germline ends.

J is TRBJ2-1 and V is TRBV6-4; 7 positions agree with TRBD1. This CDR3 is 13 amino acids long. V was clipped by 6 bases and J by 4 bases; unmatched bases: 3. Per the germline V gene, CDR1 is MRHNA and CDR2 is SNTAGT. The CDR3 spells CASSPGQYNEQFF. CDR3 coding DNA: TGTGCCAGCAGCCCGGGACAGTACAATGAGCAGTTCTTC.

The table lists this clone with a few counts. The V and J genes are TRBV6-5 and TRBJ1-2; D not certain. Trimming took off 10 bases at V and 13 bases at J, with 25 bases between the two ends. Germline CDR1 MNHEY, CDR2 SVGAGI. This CDR3 comprises 13 residues. The chain's CDR3 is CATSDGIAYGTTF. CDR3 DNA: TGTGCCACCTCGGACGGGATCGCGTATGGAACCACCTTC.

The chain employs TRBV19 and TRBJ1-2; D call uncertain. Germline CDR1 LNHDA, CDR2 SQIVND (reference sequence). V lost 0 bases and J 8 bases, leaving 10 bases between the germline ends. This CDR3 contains 13 residues. The CDR3 spells CASSIDPGSGYTF. CDR3 bases: TGTGCCAGTAGTATAGATCCGGGGTCCGGCTACACCTTC.